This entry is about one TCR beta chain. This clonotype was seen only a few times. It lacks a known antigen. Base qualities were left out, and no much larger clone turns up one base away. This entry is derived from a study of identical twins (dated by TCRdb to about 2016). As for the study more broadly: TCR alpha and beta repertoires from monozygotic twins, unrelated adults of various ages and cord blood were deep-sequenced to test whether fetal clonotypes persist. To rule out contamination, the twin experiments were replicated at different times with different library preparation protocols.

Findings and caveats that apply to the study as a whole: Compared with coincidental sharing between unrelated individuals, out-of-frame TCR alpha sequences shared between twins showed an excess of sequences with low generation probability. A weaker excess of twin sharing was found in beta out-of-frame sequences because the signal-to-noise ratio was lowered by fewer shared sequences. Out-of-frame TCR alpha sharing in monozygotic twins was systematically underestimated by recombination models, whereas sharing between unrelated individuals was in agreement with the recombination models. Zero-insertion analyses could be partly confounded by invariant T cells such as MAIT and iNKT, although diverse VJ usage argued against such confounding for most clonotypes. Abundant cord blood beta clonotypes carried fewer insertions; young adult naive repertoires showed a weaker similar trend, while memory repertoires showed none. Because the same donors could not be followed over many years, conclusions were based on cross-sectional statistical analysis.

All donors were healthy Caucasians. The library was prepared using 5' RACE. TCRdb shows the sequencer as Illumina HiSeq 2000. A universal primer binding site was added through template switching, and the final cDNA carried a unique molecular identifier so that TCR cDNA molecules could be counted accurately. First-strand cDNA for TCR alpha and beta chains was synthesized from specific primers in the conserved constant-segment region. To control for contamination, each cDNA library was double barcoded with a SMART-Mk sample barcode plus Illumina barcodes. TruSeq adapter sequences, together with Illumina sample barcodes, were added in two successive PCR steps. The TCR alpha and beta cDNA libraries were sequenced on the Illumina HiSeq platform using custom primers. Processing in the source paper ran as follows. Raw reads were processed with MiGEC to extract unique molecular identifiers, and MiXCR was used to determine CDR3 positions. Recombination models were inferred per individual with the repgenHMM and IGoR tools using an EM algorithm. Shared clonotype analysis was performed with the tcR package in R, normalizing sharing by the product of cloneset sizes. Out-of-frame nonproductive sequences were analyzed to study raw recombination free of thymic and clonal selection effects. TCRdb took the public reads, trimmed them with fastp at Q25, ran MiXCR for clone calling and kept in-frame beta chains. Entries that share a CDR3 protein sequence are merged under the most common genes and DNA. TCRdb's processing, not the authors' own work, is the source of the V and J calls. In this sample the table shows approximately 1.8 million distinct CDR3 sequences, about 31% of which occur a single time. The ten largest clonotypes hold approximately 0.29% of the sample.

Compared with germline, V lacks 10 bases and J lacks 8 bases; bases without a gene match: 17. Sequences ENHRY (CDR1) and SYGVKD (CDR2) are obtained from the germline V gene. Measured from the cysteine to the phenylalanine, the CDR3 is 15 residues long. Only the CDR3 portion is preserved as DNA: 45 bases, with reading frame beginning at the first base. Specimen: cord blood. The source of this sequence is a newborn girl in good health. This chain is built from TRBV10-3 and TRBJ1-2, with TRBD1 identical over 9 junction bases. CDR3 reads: CATSVGQGEMLGYTF. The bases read TGTGCCACCTCAGTGGGACAGGGAGAAATGCTAGGCTACACCTTC.